Below, one T cell receptor beta chain is given with its context. The antigen remains undetermined. This specimen belongs to a study of cytomegalovirus exposure and HLA in healthy donors. V dropped 4 bases and J dropped 8; count of bases not matched to a gene: 7. The CDR3 has 16 amino acids. Germline CDR1 and CDR2: SGHAT and FQNNGV. Study-wide findings and caveats: Researchers had no immune exposure information except CMV serostatus available.

PCR amplification relied on 60 Vbeta primers (plus 13 Jbeta primers). Profiled with immunoSEQ multiplex PCR; TCRdb holds only in-frame clones, not every one. The sample lists roughly 100,000 clones, around 79% seen once, with 4.5% to 7% in the top ten. The source is a man in his 60s in good health and CMV-seropositive. The sequencing sample was made of PBMCs. This chain joins TRBV11-2 and TRBJ2-1; TRBD2 agrees at 14 bases. This chain's CDR3 is CASSSGLAGGTDEQFF. The CDR3 DNA reads as TGTGCCAGCAGCTCCGGACTAGCGGGGGGCACCGATGAGCAGTTCTTC.